The source of this T cell receptor (beta chain) is a study of beta chain features in type 1 diabetes. Study observations and caveats: Shortening of TCRB CDR3s, moderate but significant, appeared in all four CD4+ subsets of Type 1 diabetes patients.

Regarding this clone: Its matching antigen is unknown.

Germline CDR1 and CDR2: MDHEN and SYDVKM. This CDR3 contains 13 residues. V dropped 6 bases and J dropped 2 bases, with 11 bases sitting between them. Expressed TCRB transcripts were sequenced because the isolated RNA had all been reverse transcribed beforehand. Sequencing of naive, central memory and regulatory T cell samples gave an average of about 3.57 million reads. Data came from immunoSEQ multiplex PCR; TCRdb stores just in-frame clones and leaves some out. The sample holds 200,000 to 300,000 clones, approximately 20% seen once. The sequencing input was naive CD4+ T cells from blood. The gene calls are TRBV28 and TRBJ2-7; no clear D gene. This TCR was sampled from a woman between 40 and 55 years old with type 1 diabetes. The CDR3 DNA follows: TGTGCCAGCAGAGGCGGATCCCCCTACGAGCAGTACTTC. This gives the protein CASRGGSPYEQYF.